This T cell receptor (beta chain) was captured in a study of shared clonotypes between healthy human individuals. Clones were sequenced by immunoSEQ multiplex PCR, and TCRdb holds only the in-frame ones, with some missing. The sample yields 1.5 million to 2.5 million clones, about 95% seen once. In the naive CD8 group, cells lacked CD45RO and were positively selected for CCR7, so terminally differentiated effector memory CD45RA+ cells were left out. Trimming left V 5 bases short and J 4 bases short, with 17 bases between. The CDR3 length is 15 residues. Looked up from germline, CDR1 is PRHDT and CDR2 is FYEKMQ (reference sequence).

The rearrangement joins TRBV13 to TRBJ1-2, with TRBD1 as a possible D gene (6 bases). Sequenced input: naive CD8+ T cells sorted from blood. This TCR was sampled from a man aged 18 to 30 in good health. DNA for the CDR3: TGTGCCAGCAGCACACAAGGGACGGGGGCCTATGGCTACACCTTC. Its protein product is CASSTQGTGAYGYTF.